This TCR beta chain was obtained from a study of T cells after yellow fever vaccination (dated by TCRdb to between 2017 and 2020). In terms of the full investigation: The SMART-Seq v4 Ultra Low Input RNA kit was used to prepare libraries from fractions with low cell numbers. Two healthy male donors, one aged 18 to 30 and one aged 30 to 40 years, made up the cohort. Bulk PBMC replicates and cell subsets were isolated from blood drawn at multiple timepoints before and after both primary and secondary immunization. To track T-cell clones before and after primary and booster YFV17D yellow fever vaccination, bulk TCR alpha and beta repertoires were sequenced longitudinally. What the study reported, not specific to this receptor: FACS-sorted repertoires could contain abundant contaminating clonotypes from the bulk population, so computational filtering was required. A small fraction of clonotypes showed up in both the CD4 and CD8 compartments, probably as a result of convergent recombination. Most clones expanded after primary vaccination were re-detected after the booster (96% of CD4 and around 86% of CD8), suggesting broad memory maintenance. The study included only two donors, which limits how far the findings can be generalized. Compared with the primary T-cell response, the secondary T-cell response was faster but weaker, reaching its peak on day 5 rather than on day 15.

TCR cDNA was synthesized by 5'RACE template switching, through which a universal primer site and unique molecular identifiers were introduced. Priming of cDNA synthesis was performed from both the TCR alpha and TCR beta constant segments. Library amplification used two PCR steps, and the second PCR step added sample barcodes and sequencing adapters. Libraries were sequenced on Illumina HiSeq 2500 (2x100 bp) or NovaSeq (2x150 bp). As for the original processing: Reads were demultiplexed and collapsed into UMI consensus sequences with MIGEC, and V(D)J alignment was performed with MiXCR. Clonotypes responding to the vaccine were identified with edgeR on replicate PBMC samples, with the criteria of FDR below 0.01 and a log2 fold change above 5 up to day 15. Bulk clonotypes were assigned CD4 or CD8 identity according to which sequenced CD4 or CD8 repertoire held them at higher abundance. TCRdb reworked the public reads: Q25 trimming with fastp, MiXCR clone assembly, productive beta chains retained. Identical CDR3 protein sequences are pooled into one entry, listed with their most common genes and DNA. These V and J calls rely on TCRdb rather than the paper's analysis. Present in this sample are under 550,000 distinct CDR3 sequences, 21% of which were seen just once. The top ten constitute about 15% of the sample.

CDR1 and CDR2, per the germline V gene (reference sequence), are SGHNT and YYREEE. Measured from the cysteine to the phenylalanine, the CDR3 is 17 residues long. Only the CDR3 DNA stays, 51 bases, in frame from base 1. The germline V end is reduced by 5 bases and the J end by 2 bases; junction bases left unmatched: 10. The treatment or condition label corresponds to: live attenuated yellow fever vaccine strain. At each blood-draw timepoint, two biological replicates of bulk PBMCs were collected. PBMCs were isolated from peripheral blood using a standard Ficoll-Paque protocol. TriZol was used to extract RNA from bulk PBMCs, from CD4 and CD8 fractions, and from dextramer-positive and dextramer-negative fractions. As to this clonotype: Its antigen has not been determined. The sample holds no much larger clone one base away, and base qualities are not on file.

The TCR originated in a man aged 18 to 30 who received the YFV17D yellow fever vaccine. The chain was built from TRBV5-4 and TRBJ2-2; 9 bases in between match TRBD1. The sample consisted of PBMCs, taken 21 days after the first yellow fever vaccination. The sequenced DNA: TGTGCCAGCAGACCGATGACAGGGGGAAGAAACACCGGGGAGCTGTTTTTT. It is translated as CASRPMTGGRNTGELFF.